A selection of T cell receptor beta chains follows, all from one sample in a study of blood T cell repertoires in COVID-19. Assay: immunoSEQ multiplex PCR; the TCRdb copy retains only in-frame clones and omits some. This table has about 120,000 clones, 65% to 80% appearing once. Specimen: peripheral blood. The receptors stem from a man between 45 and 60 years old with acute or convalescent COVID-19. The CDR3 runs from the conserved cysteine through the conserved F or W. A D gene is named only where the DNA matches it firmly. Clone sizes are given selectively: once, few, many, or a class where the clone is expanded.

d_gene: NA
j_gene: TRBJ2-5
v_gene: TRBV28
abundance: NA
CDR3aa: CASSKLSGVETQYF
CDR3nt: TGTGCCAGCAGTAAACTCTCGGGAGTGGAGACCCAGTACTTC

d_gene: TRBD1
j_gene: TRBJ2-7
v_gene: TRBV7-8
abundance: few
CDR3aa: CASSLGGQGDEQYF
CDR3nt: TGTGCCAGCAGCTTAGGGGGACAGGGGGATGAGCAGTACTTC

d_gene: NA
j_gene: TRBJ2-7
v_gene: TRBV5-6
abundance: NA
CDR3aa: CASSPLTGSYEQYF
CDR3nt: TGTGCCAGCAGCCCCCTGACAGGCTCCTACGAGCAGTACTTC

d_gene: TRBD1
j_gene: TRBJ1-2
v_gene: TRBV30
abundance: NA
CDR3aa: CAWSYRGSFGYTF
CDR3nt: TGTGCCTGGAGTTACAGGGGGTCTTTTGGCTACACCTTC

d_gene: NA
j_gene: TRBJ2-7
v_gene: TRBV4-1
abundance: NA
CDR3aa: CASSQDPGRSYEQYF
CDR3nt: TGCGCCAGCAGCCAAGACCCTGGCAGATCCTACGAGCAGTACTTC

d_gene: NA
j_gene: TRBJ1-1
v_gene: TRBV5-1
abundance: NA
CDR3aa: CASSVGPLPNTEAFF
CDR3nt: TGCGCCAGCAGCGTGGGTCCACTTCCGAACACTGAAGCTTTCTTT

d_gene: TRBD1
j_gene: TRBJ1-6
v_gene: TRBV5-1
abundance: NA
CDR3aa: CASSGGTAVLNSPLHF
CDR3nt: TGCGCCAGCAGCGGCGGGACAGCGGTTCTCAATTCACCCCTCCACTTT

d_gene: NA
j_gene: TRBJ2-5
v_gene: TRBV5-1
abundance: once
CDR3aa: CASSPGGGDETQYF
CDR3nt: TGCGCCAGCAGTCCCGGTGGAGGGGATGAGACCCAGTACTTC

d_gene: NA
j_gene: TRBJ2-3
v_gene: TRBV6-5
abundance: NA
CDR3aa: CASQTTGSDTQYF
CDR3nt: TGTGCCAGCCAGACTACGGGGTCAGATACGCAGTATTTT

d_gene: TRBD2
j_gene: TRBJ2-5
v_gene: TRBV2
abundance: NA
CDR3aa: CASSGLAGEQETQYF
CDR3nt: TGTGCCAGCAGCGGACTAGCGGGGGAACAAGAGACCCAGTACTTC

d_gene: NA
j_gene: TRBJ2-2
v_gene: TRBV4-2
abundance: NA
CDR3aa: CASSQDLNRANTGELFF
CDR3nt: TGTGCCAGCAGCCAAGATCTCAACAGAGCGAACACCGGGGAGCTGTTTTTT

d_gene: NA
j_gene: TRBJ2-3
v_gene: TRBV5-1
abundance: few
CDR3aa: CASSSLGGSDTQYF
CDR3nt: TGCGCCAGCAGCTCCCTTGGGGGCTCAGATACGCAGTATTTT

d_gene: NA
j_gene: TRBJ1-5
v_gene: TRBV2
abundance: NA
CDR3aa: CASSEIALDQPQHF
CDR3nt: TGTGCCAGCAGTGAAATAGCGCTAGATCAGCCCCAGCATTTT

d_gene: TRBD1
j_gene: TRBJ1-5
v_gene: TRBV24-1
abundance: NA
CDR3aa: CATSDRDRECNQPQHF
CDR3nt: TGTGCCACCAGTGATCGGGACAGGGAGTGCAATCAGCCCCAGCATTTT

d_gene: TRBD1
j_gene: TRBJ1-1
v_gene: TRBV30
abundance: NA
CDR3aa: CAWSVGGGGTEAFF
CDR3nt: TGTGCCTGGAGTGTTGGAGGGGGCGGGACTGAAGCTTTCTTT

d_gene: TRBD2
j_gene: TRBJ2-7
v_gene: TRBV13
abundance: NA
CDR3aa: CASSYFGTRGYEQYF
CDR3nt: TGTGCCAGCAGCTACTTCGGGACTAGAGGCTACGAGCAGTACTTC

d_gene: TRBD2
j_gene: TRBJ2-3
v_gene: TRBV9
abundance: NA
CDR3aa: CASSASGGTSGTQYF
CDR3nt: TGTGCCAGCAGCGCTAGCGGGGGCACTTCGGGTACGCAGTATTTT

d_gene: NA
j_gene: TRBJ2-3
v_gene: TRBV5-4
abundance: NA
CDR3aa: CASSLSTDTQYF
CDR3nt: TGTGCCAGCAGCTTGTCTACAGATACGCAGTATTTT

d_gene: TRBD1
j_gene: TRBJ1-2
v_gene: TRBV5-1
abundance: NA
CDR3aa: CASSQPGQALYGYTF
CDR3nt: TGCGCCAGCAGCCAACCGGGACAGGCCTTATATGGCTACACCTTC

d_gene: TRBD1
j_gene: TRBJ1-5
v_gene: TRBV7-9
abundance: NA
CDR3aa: CASSRTGGHQPQHF
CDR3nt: TGTGCCAGCAGCCGGACAGGGGGCCATCAGCCCCAGCATTTT